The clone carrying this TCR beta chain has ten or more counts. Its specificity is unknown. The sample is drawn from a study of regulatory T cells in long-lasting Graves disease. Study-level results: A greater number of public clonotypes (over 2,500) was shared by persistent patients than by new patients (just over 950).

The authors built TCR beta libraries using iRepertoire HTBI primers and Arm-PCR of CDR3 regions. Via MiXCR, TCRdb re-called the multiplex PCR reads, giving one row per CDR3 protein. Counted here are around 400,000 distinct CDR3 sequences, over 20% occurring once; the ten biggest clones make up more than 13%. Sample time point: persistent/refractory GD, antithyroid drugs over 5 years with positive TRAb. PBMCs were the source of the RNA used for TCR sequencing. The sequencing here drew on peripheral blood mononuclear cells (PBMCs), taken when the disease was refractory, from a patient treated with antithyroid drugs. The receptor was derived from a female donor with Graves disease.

The CDR3 protein is CASSRGVNEQFF. In DNA, the CDR3 is TGTGCCAGCAGCCGGGGGGTCAATGAGCAGTTCTTC. V and J are TRBV12-3 or TRBV12-4 and TRBJ2-1; 7 bases are a match to TRBD2. The trim removed 6 bases at V and 6 bases at J, leaving 2 bases unmatched. The CDR3 has 12 amino acids.